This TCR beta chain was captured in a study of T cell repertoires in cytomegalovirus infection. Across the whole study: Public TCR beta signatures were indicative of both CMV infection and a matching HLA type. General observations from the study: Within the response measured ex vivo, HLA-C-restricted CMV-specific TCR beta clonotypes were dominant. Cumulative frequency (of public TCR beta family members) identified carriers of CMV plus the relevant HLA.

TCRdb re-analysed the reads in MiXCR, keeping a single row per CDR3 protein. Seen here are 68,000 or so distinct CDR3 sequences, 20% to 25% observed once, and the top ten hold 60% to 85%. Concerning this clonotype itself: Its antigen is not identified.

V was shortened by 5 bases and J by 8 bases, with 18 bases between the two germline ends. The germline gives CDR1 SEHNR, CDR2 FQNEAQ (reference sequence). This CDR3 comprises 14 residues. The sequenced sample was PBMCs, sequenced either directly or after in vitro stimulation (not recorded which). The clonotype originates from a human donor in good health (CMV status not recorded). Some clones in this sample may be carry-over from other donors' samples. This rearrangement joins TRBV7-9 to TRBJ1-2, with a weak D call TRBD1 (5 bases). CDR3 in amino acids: CASSPRDPFGGYTF. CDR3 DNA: TGTGCCAGCAGCCCTAGGGACCCATTCGGGGGCTACACCTTC. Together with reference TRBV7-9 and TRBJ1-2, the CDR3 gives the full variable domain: DTGVSQNPRHKITKRGQNVTFRCDPISEHNRLYWYRQTLGQGPEFLTYFQNEAQLEKSRLLSDRFSAERPKGSFSTLEIQRTEQGDSAMYLCASSPRDPFGGYTFGSGTRLTVV.